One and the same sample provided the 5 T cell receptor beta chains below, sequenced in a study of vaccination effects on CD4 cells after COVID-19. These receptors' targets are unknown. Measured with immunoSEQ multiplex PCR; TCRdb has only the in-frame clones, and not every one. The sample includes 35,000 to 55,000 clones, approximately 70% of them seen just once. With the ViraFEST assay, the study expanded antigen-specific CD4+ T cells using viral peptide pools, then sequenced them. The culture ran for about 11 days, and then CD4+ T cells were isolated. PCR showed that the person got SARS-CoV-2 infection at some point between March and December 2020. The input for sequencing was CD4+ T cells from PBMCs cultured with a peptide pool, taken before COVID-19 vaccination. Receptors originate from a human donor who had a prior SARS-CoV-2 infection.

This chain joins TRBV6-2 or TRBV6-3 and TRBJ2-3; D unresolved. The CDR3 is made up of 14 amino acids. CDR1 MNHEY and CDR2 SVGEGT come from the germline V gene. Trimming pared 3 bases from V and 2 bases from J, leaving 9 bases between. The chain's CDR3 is CASSYGQYTDTQYF. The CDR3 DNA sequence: TGTGCCAGCAGTTATGGGCAATACACAGATACGCAGTATTTT.

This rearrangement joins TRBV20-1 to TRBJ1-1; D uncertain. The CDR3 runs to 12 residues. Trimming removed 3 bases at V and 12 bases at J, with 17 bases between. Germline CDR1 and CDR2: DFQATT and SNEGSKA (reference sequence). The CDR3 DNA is TGCAGTGCTAGTCTTGAGGGTCGCAGGACTTTCTTT. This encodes CSASLEGRRTFF.

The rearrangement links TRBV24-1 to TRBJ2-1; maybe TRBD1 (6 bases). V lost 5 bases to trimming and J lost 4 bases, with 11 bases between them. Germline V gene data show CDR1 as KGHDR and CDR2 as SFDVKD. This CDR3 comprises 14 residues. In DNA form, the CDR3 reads TGTGCCACCAGTGGGACAGAAACTTACAATGAGCAGTTCTTC. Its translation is CATSGTETYNEQFF.

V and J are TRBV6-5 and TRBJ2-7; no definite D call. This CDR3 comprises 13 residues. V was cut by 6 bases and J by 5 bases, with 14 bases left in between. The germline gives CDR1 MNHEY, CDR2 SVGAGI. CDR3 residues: CASRQDSLHEQYF. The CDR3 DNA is TGTGCCAGCAGGCAGGATAGCTTGCACGAGCAGTACTTC.

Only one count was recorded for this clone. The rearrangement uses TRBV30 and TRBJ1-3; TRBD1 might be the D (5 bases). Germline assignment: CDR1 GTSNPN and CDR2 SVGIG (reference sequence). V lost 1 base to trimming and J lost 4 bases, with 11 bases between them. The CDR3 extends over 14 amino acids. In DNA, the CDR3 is TGTGCCTGGAGTGGGCTGGGACCGGGAAACACCATATATTTT. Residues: CAWSGLGPGNTIYF.